This T cell receptor (beta chain) was profiled in a study of post-analysis software for immune sequencing data. CDR3 size: 16 residues. The germline CDR1 and CDR2 sequences are PRHDT and FYEKMQ (reference sequence). V gave up 4 bases and J gave up 5 bases; unmatched junction bases: 11. General study findings and limits: Patients carried a few TRBV segments more frequently than controls did, and TRBV5-6, TRBV5-1 and TRBV20-1 were among them.

This clonotype was found once. Its specificity is unknown. cDNA libraries of TCR beta carried unique molecular identifiers. One entry per CDR3 protein, called by TCRdb with MiXCR from the PCR reads. The profile shows hundreds of thousands of distinct CDR3 sequences, 25% to 30% of them singletons. What was sequenced was blood. This TCR derives from a girl aged 10 to 17 with multiple sclerosis. This chain links TRBV13 with TRBJ2-7, with TRBD2 matching over 10 bases. CDR3 sequence: CASSSPTQAGGHEQYF. The CDR3 DNA sequence: TGTGCCAGCAGCTCCCCGACACAAGCGGGAGGGCACGAGCAGTACTTC. Combining the CDR3 with reference TRBV13 and TRBJ2-7 gives the whole variable domain AAGVIQSPRHLIKEKRETATLKCYPIPRHDTVYWYQQGPGQDPQFLISFYEKMQSDKGSIPDRFSAQQFSDYHSELNMSSLELGDSALYFCASSSPTQAGGHEQYFGPGTRLTVT.